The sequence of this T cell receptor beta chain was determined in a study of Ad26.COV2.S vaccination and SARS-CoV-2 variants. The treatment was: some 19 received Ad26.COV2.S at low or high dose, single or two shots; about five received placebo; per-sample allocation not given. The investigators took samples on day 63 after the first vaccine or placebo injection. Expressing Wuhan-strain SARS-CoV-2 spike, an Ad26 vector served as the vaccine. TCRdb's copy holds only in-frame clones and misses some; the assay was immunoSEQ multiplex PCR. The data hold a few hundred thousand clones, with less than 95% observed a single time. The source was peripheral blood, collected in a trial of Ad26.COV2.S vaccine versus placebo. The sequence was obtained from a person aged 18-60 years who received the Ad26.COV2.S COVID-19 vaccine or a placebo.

The CDR3 DNA reads TGTGCCAGTAGTATGGTCAGGGGCTCCTACAATGAGCAGTTCTTC. Translated: CASSMVRGSYNEQFF. V usage is TRBV19 and J usage is TRBJ2-1; tentative D call: TRBD1 (6 bases). This CDR3 is built from 15 residues. Germline V gene lookup returns CDR1 LNHDA and CDR2 SQIVND (reference sequence). The V end lost 3 bases, the J end lost 0 bases, and 9 bases lay between the germline ends. Variable domain in full (rest from reference TRBV19 and TRBJ2-1): DGGITQSPKYLFRKEGQNVTLSCEQNLNHDAMYWYRQDPGQGLRLIYYSQIVNDFQKGDIAEGYSVSREKKESFPLTVTSAQKNPTAFYLCASSMVRGSYNEQFFGPGTRLTVL.